The 25 T cell receptor beta chains below all came from one sample that was sequenced in a study of Graves' ophthalmopathy and Graves' hyperthyroidism. Amplification targeted the TCR beta CDR3 regions, with RNA transcripts as the source material. The first-round RT-PCR employed HTBI primers together with the Qiagen OneStep RT-PCR kit. A multiplex PCR was then performed as the second round. TCRdb reanalysed the multiplex PCR reads using MiXCR and keeps one entry per CDR3 protein. The sample shows hundreds of thousands of distinct CDR3 sequences, roughly 20% of them seen only once. Sequenced input: peripheral blood. Source of these receptors: a woman aged 18 to 35 with stable Graves' hyperthyroidism. Some clones in this sample may be carry-over from other donors' samples.

This clonotype appeared many times. Germline and junction disagree at one end, which may indicate a read error. The gene calls are TRBV12-3 or TRBV12-4 and TRBJ1-2; D is uncertain. CDR3 length: 13 residues. CDR3 coding DNA: TGTGCCAGCAGCTTAGCCGGGTACTATGGCTACACCTTC. Translating gives CASSLAGYYGYTF.

This clonotype was counted many times. The CDR3: CASRLAGGPNEQYF. Written as DNA, the CDR3 is TGTGCCAGCAGGTTAGCGGGAGGGCCAAACGAGCAGTACTTC. The chain uses TRBV28 and TRBJ2-7; 11 positions match TRBD2. This CDR3 has 14 residues. Looked up from germline, CDR1 is MDHEN and CDR2 is SYDVKM. V shed 6 bases and J 5 bases; nucleotides not matched to a gene: 6.

This clonotype was counted ten times or more. This sequence joins TRBV28 and TRBJ2-4; TRBD2 matches 12 bases. The ends lost 6 bases at V and 3 bases at J; junction bases unmatched: 9. This CDR3 comprises 17 residues. From germline, CDR1 is MDHEN and CDR2 SYDVKM. CDR3 region: CASSLGTSGFLKNIQYF. The CDR3 DNA follows: TGTGCCAGCAGCCTCGGGACTAGCGGGTTTCTCAAAAACATTCAGTACTTC.

Many counts were recorded for this clonotype. The chain couples TRBV12-3 or TRBV12-4 to TRBJ1-1, with D tentatively TRBD1 (6 bases). V was shortened by 5 bases and J by 2 bases, with 12 bases between the two germline ends. CDR3 size: 14 residues. CDR3 protein: CASSLLDSNTEAFF. CDR3 coding DNA: TGTGCCAGCAGTCTACTGGACAGTAACACTGAAGCTTTCTTT.

This clonotype was observed many times. The J gene is TRBJ2-6, the V gene TRBV6-4; tentative D call: TRBD1 (5 bases). The length of the CDR3 is 18 residues. V gave up 0 bases and J gave up 0 bases, with 12 bases separating them. The germline V gene has CDR1 MRHNA and CDR2 SNTAGT. The CDR3 spells CASSDSDMSPSGANVLTF. The CDR3 DNA follows: TGTGCCAGCAGTGACTCGGACATGAGCCCCTCTGGGGCCAACGTCCTGACTTTC.

This clonotype was detected a few times. The genes are TRBV29-1 and TRBJ2-7; TRBD1 is a possible D gene (5 bases). This CDR3 spans 13 amino acids. The V gene lost 7 bases and the J gene lost 4 bases, with 17 bases spanning the gap. Germline values: CDR1 SQVTM, CDR2 ANQGSEA. The CDR3 sequence: CSAQDTGRYEQYF. CDR3 in DNA: TGCAGCGCCCAGGACACCGGCCGGTACGAGCAGTACTTC.

This chain connects TRBV5-1 to TRBJ2-5, with D possibly matching TRBD2 (7 bases). V was trimmed by 0 bases and J by 4 bases, leaving 19 bases between them. The CDR3 totals 17 residues. Germline-derived CDR1 and CDR2 are SGHRS and YFSETQ. This chain's CDR3 is CASSLAGTNGGGETQYF. The CDR3, as DNA: TGCGCCAGCAGCTTGGCCGGGACTAACGGAGGGGGAGAGACCCAGTACTTC.

The chain is built from TRBV10-1 and TRBJ2-2; maybe TRBD2 (5 bases). The germline V gene encodes CDR1 WNHNN and CDR2 SYGVQD (reference sequence). The V and J ends lost 5 bases and 2 bases respectively, with 12 bases between them. The CDR3 extends over 15 amino acids. CDR3 loop: CASSPSWVNTGELFF. The CDR3 bases are TGCGCCAGCAGTCCTAGCTGGGTAAACACCGGGGAGCTGTTTTTT.

There are many counts of this clonotype. CDR3 sequence: CASSYSLSPEAFF. As DNA, the CDR3 is TGTGCCAGCAGTTACTCCCTCTCCCCTGAAGCTTTCTTT. The gene calls are TRBV6-2 or TRBV6-3 and TRBJ1-1; D is unresolved. Trimming took 0 bases from V and 6 from J, leaving 8 bases between them. CDR3 length: 13 residues. CDR1 and CDR2 from the germline V gene are MNHEY and SVGEGT.

The chain links TRBV20-1 to TRBJ2-7; 11 nucleotides line up with TRBD2. Trimming took 5 bases from V and 5 from J; bases not matched to a gene: 8. The germline CDR1 and CDR2 sequences are DFQATT and SNEGSKA (reference sequence). The CDR3 extends over 14 amino acids. CDR3 DNA sequence: TGCAGTGCTCACACTAGCGGGAGTATCCACGAGCAGTACTTC. Translation: CSAHTSGSIHEQYF.

This clonotype was counted a few times. The conserved final phenylalanine or tryptophan is absent from the CDR3, which likely points to a read error. The chain carries TRBV6-1 and TRBJ1-1; D gene uncertain. V lost 4 bases and J lost 1, with 10 bases in between. The CDR3 is made up of 14 amino acids. The germline V gene has CDR1 MNHNS and CDR2 SASEGT. CDR3 DNA: TGTGCCAGCAGTGGAGGCGGGAAGAACACTGAAGCTTTCTAT. Encoded protein: CASSGGGKNTEAFY.

This clonotype was observed at least ten times. V gene TRBV20-1 combines with J gene TRBJ1-3, with D hard to call. This CDR3 is 12 amino acids long. Trimming cost V 4 bases and J 3 bases, with 7 bases left between them. CDR1 is DFQATT, CDR2 SNEGSKA, per germline (reference sequence). The DNA of the CDR3 is TGCAGTGCTAAGGCGAATGGAAACACCATATATTTT. Residues: CSAKANGNTIYF.

The rearrangement joins TRBV7-8 to TRBJ2-5; D might be TRBD2 (6 bases). Trimming took 1 base from V and 5 from J, leaving 20 bases between them. CDR1 is SGHVS and CDR2 is FQNEAQ in the germline V gene. This CDR3 is built from 17 residues. The DNA for the CDR3 is TGTGCCAGCAGCTTAGGGAGGATGACTAGTGGATACGAGACCCAGTACTTC. It encodes CASSLGRMTSGYETQYF.

This chain uses TRBV5-1 with TRBJ1-1; D is unresolved. Per germline, CDR1 SGHRS and CDR2 YFSETQ. The CDR3 runs 15 residues. Trimming left V 3 bases short and J 5 bases short, with 17 bases between. The CDR3 spells CASSSRIGMGTEAFF. The CDR3 nucleotides are TGCGCCAGCAGCTCGCGAATAGGGATGGGGACTGAAGCTTTCTTT.

The genes are TRBV6-1 and TRBJ2-4, with 7 bases lining up with TRBD1. This CDR3 region has 11 residues. The V and J ends lost 6 bases and 14 bases, in that order; junction bases with no gene match: 7. Germline values: CDR1 MNHNS, CDR2 SASEGT. CDR3 bases: TGTGCCAGCAGACTCGACAGGGAAAAGTACTTC. Translating it yields CASRLDREKYF.

This clonotype was counted many times. The V gene is TRBV30, the J gene TRBJ2-7; D may be TRBD1 (7 bases). CDR1 and CDR2 from the germline V gene are GTSNPN and SVGIG (reference sequence). The CDR3 runs to 13 residues. V lost 2 bases and J lost 7, with 15 bases in between. The CDR3 region is CAWSLGRGVEQYF. The CDR3 DNA follows: TGTGCCTGGAGTCTCGGCAGGGGGGTTGAGCAGTACTTC.

As concerns this clonotype: Given a much more abundant clone one base away, this may be a read error. This chain connects TRBV5-1 to TRBJ2-7, with 9 positions matching TRBD1. Per the germline V gene, CDR1 is SGHRS and CDR2 is YFSETQ. V was clipped by 4 bases and J by 2 bases; unmatched bases: 7. The CDR3 is 15 residues long. The CDR3, as DNA: TGCGCCAGCAGCCCACAGGGGGCGCGTCCCTACGAGCAGTACTTC. Its translation: CASSPQGARPYEQYF.

This clonotype was recorded many times. The genes are TRBV12-3 or TRBV12-4 and TRBJ2-2; D gene ambiguous. V lost 3 bases and J lost 0, with 5 bases in between. This CDR3 contains 14 residues. CDR3 bases: TGTGCCAGCAGTTTTTACGCGAACACCGGGGAGCTGTTTTTT. Protein: CASSFYANTGELFF.

This clonotype has at least ten counts. V and J are TRBV20-1 and TRBJ2-5; D is tentatively TRBD1 or TRBD2 (6 bases each). The CDR3 contains 15 residues. Germline CDR1 and CDR2: DFQATT and SNEGSKA (reference sequence). Deletions cut 1 base from V and 0 bases from J, with 12 bases between. The CDR3 region is CSARGTGAYQETQYF. The DNA for the CDR3 is TGCAGTGCTAGAGGAACGGGGGCCTACCAAGAGACCCAGTACTTC.

This clonotype was counted at least ten times. The V gene is TRBV29-1, the J gene TRBJ2-7; D gene uncertain. This CDR3 spans 10 amino acids. Germline V gene lookup returns CDR1 SQVTM and CDR2 ANQGSEA. V shed 4 bases and J shed 5 bases, with 6 bases lying between them. CDR3 coding DNA: TGCAGCGTTGCCGTAGACGAGCAGTACTTC. Amino acids: CSVAVDEQYF.

As concerns this clonotype: A clone one base away is much larger, so this may be a read error. The chain recombines TRBV12-3 or TRBV12-4 with TRBJ1-1; possibly TRBD1 for D (6 bases). This CDR3 region has 15 residues. CDR3 in amino acids: CASTDRDTGLAEACF. Here the CDR3 DNA reads TGTGCCAGCACCGACCGGGACACGGGGTTGGCTGAAGCTTGCTTT.

The sample holds many counts of this clonotype. The chain recombines TRBV20-1 with TRBJ1-1; TRBD1 is a possible D gene (6 bases). Germline CDR1 is DFQATT and CDR2 is SNEGSKA (reference sequence). The ends were cut back, 1 base at V and 2 bases at J, with 11 bases in the middle. This CDR3 contains 14 residues. For the CDR3, the DNA is TGCAGTGCTAGAGTGGCGGGGGGCAACACTGAAGCTTTCTTT. This sequence encodes CSARVAGGNTEAFF.

This clonotype was detected ten times or more. V is TRBV20-1 and J is TRBJ2-7; 10 nucleotides line up with TRBD1. Germline CDR1 reads DFQATT; CDR2 reads SNEGSKA (reference sequence). After removal of 6 bases from V and 3 bases from J, the junction contained 8 bases not matched to a gene. The CDR3 runs 14 residues. The CDR3 region has the DNA TGCAGTGCGAACTGGGACAGGGGAGGCTACGAGCAGTACTTC. Protein: CSANWDRGGYEQYF.

This clonotype was counted ten times or more. The rearrangement joins TRBV20-1 to TRBJ2-2; 14 bases line up with TRBD2. In germline, CDR1 is DFQATT, CDR2 SNEGSKA (reference sequence). CDR3 length: 17 amino acids. J lost 5 bases, V lost 6 bases, and 11 bases had no gene match. For the CDR3, the DNA is TGCAGTGCCCCAGGACTAGCGGGGGGAACGCTTACCGGGGAGCTGTTTTTT. Its protein product is CSAPGLAGGTLTGELFF.

To note about this clonotype: It is likely a read error, because the conserved phenylalanine at the end of the CDR3 is missing. V usage is TRBV13 and J usage is TRBJ1-1; D possibly corresponds to TRBD1 (6 bases). Germline V lookup: CDR1 PRHDT, CDR2 FYEKMQ (reference sequence). The CDR3 covers 13 residues. V gave up 5 bases and J gave up 7 bases, with 14 bases separating them. CDR3 residues: CASSAMDSREAFL. DNA for the CDR3: TGTGCCAGCAGCGCAATGGACAGCCGTGAAGCTTTCCTT.